The text below deals with one TCR beta chain. What it binds is unknown. These data come from a study of shared clonotypes between healthy human individuals. Overall study: For every donor, three CD4 naive, three CD4 memory, two CD8 naive and one CD8 memory plates were used. Study-level points and caveats: Generally, estimated richness proved larger in naive subsets than it did in memory subsets.

Germline V gene data show CDR1 as MNHEY and CDR2 as SMNVEV (reference sequence). The ends lost 8 bases at V and 2 bases at J; junction bases unmatched: 9. The CDR3 runs 15 residues. Sequencing used immunoSEQ multiplex PCR; TCRdb keeps in-frame clones, though not all of them. The data show approximately 2,000,000 clones, 80% to 95% seen once. CD45RO-negative CD8 cells positively selected for CCR7 made up the naive population, which excluded terminally differentiated effector memory CD45RA+ cells. The chain combines TRBV27 with TRBJ2-7; TRBD1 aligns across 10 bases. This sequence originates from a man aged 18 to 35 in good health. Some clones in this sample may be carry-over from other donors' samples. The sequencing sample was made of naive CD8+ T cells from PBMCs. The CDR3 DNA sequence: TGTGCCAGCGGAGACTTGGGGACAGGGGCCTACGAGCAGTACTTC. Amino acids: CASGDLGTGAYEQYF.